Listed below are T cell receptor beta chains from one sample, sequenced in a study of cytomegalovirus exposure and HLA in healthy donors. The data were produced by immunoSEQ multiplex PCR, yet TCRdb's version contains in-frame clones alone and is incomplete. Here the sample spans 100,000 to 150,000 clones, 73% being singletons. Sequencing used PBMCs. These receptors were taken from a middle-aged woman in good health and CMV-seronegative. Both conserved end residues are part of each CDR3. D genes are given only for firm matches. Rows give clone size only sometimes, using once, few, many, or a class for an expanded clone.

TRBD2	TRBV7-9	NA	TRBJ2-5	TGTGCCAGCAGCCCCGGGACTAGCGGGAGTTCGTTACAAGAGACCCAGTACTTC	CASSPGTSGSSLQETQYF
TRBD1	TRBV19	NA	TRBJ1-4	TGTGCCAGTAAGGGGCAGGGGGGCGTTGAAAAACTGTTTTTT	CASKGQGGVEKLFF
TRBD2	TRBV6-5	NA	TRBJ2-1	TGTGCCAGCAGTAAGACTAGCGGAGGCTACAATGAGCAGTTCTTC	CASSKTSGGYNEQFF
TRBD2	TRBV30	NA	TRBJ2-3	TGTGCCTCCACGGGACTAGCGGGACGTACGCAGTATTTT	CASTGLAGRTQYF
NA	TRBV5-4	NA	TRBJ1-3	TGTGCCAGCAGCCCCGGCCCGGGGGTATCGGGAAACACCATATATTTT	CASSPGPGVSGNTIYF
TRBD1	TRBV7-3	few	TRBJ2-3	TGTGCCAGCAGCCCAGGGACAGGGAGGACAGATACGCAGTATTTT	CASSPGTGRTDTQYF
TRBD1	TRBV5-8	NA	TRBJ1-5	TGTGCCAGCAGGACATGGACAGGGGCCAGCAATCAGCCCCAGCATTTT	CASRTWTGASNQPQHF
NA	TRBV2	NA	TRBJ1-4	TGTGCCAGCAGTGAAACAGGGCCGACTAATGAAAAACTGTTTTTT	CASSETGPTNEKLFF
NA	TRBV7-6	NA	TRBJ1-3	TGTGCCAGCAGTCAGGCGATCAGCGGCACTGGAAACACCATATATTTT	CASSQAISGTGNTIYF
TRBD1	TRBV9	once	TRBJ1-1	TGTGCCAGCAGCGTCCGACAGGGGACTGAAGCTTTCTTT	CASSVRQGTEAFF
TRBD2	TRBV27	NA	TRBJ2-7	TGTGCCAGCGGAACTAGCGGGATGTCGTACGAGCAGTACTTC	CASGTSGMSYEQYF
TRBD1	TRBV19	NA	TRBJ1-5	TGTGCCAGTAGAGGGACAGGGCAGCAGCCCCAGCATTTT	CASRGTGQQPQHF
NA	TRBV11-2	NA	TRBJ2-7	TGTGCCAGCAGCTTAGCTAGTCAAATTTACGAGCAGTACTTC	CASSLASQIYEQYF
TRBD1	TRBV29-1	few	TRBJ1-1	TGCAGCGCCTGGGACAGAGACACTGAAGCTTTCTTT	CSAWDRDTEAFF
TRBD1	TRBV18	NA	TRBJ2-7	TGTGCCAGCTCAGTTTCCGGGACAGAAAGGCACGAGCAGTACTTC	CASSVSGTERHEQYF
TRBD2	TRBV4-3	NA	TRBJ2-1	TGCGCCAGCAGCCAAGCGGTGGCTAGCGGGAGTGGCGGTGAGCAGTTCTTC	CASSQAVASGSGGEQFF
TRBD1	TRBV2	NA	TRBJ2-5	TGTGCCAGCGGGTTGACAGGGGGACAAGAGACCCAGTACTTC	CASGLTGGQETQYF